The 19 T cell receptor beta chains given below trace back to one sample, sequenced in a study of response to subunit inactivated influenza vaccine. One entry per CDR3 protein, called by TCRdb with MiXCR from the RT-PCR reads. The data hold around 530,000 distinct CDR3 sequences, with approximately 10% observed a single time. The sample consisted of PBMCs from blood, taken on the day of vaccination. The receptors shown here come from a man aged 50 or older who received an inactivated influenza vaccine.

This clonotype was picked up a small number of times. The CDR3 DNA follows: TGCAGTGCTAGATCGGCGGGAGGGGATACCGAGCAGTACTTC. It codes for CSARSAGGDTEQYF. This chain links TRBV20-1 with TRBJ2-7, with TRBD2 matching 9 bases. CDR3 length: 14 amino acids. CDR1 DFQATT and CDR2 SNEGSKA come from the germline V gene (reference sequence). Trimming removed 2 bases from V and 6 bases from J; junction bases left unmatched: 8.

The J gene is TRBJ2-1, the V gene TRBV3-1, with D unclear. This CDR3 spans 14 amino acids. Deletions cut 1 base from V and 4 bases from J, with 8 bases between. The V gene's germline CDR1 is LGHDT and CDR2 YNNKEL (reference sequence). CDR3 in amino acids: CASSQGLGYNEQFF. CDR3 nucleotide sequence: TGTGCCAGCAGCCAAGGGTTGGGGTACAATGAGCAGTTCTTC.

V and J are TRBV9 and TRBJ2-7; TRBD2 aligns across 7 bases. Trimming at V came to 0 bases and at J to 9 bases, leaving 15 bases not matched to a gene. Looked up from germline, CDR1 is SGDLS and CDR2 is YYNGEE. The CDR3 is 16 amino acids. The CDR3 spells CASSVGDSGPFRGQYF. For the CDR3, the DNA is TGTGCCAGCAGCGTAGGGGATAGCGGGCCGTTTAGGGGGCAGTACTTC.

This sequence joins TRBV12-3 or TRBV12-4 and TRBJ2-7; TRBD2 is a possible D gene (6 bases). This CDR3 has 17 residues. The germline V and J ends were trimmed by 3 bases and 7 bases, with 25 bases remaining between them. The CDR3 coding sequence is TGTGCCAGCAGTTTTGGAAAGGAGGGCCACCCTCAGGGTGAGCAGTACTTC. Protein: CASSFGKEGHPQGEQYF.

This clonotype was counted a few times. This rearrangement joins TRBV7-8 to TRBJ2-1; D gene uncertain. From germline, CDR1 is SGHVS and CDR2 FQNEAQ. This CDR3 has 14 amino acids. V dropped 5 bases and J dropped 6 bases, with 14 bases sitting between them. In nucleotides, the CDR3 is TGTGCCAGCAGCCCAAAAGGGCGGAGCAATGAGCAGTTCTTC. Translating gives CASSPKGRSNEQFF. Filled out from reference TRBV7-8 and TRBJ2-1, the complete variable domain reads GAGVSQSPRYKVAKRGQDVALRCDPISGHVSLFWYQQALGQGPEFLTYFQNEAQLDKSGLPSDRFFAERPEGSVSTLKIQRTQQEDSAVYLCASSPKGRSNEQFFGPGTRLTVL.

A few counts support this clonotype. The chain couples TRBV9 to TRBJ2-2; no clear D gene. Germline loops: CDR1 SGDLS, CDR2 YYNGEE. CDR3 size: 14 residues. Trimming removed 0 bases at V and 7 bases at J, with 10 bases between. CDR3 nucleotides: TGTGCCAGCAGCGTAGATGGGGTCGGCGGGGAGCTGTTTTTT. Amino acids: CASSVDGVGGELFF.

The sample holds many counts of this clonotype. V is TRBV18 and J is TRBJ2-7; D remains unclear. CDR3 size: 13 residues. Germline CDR1 is KGHSH and CDR2 is LQKENI. V was trimmed by 3 bases and J by 0 bases, leaving 6 bases between them. DNA of the CDR3: TGTGCCAGCTCACCGGTGGCCTCCTACGAGCAGTACTTC. Translation: CASSPVASYEQYF.

The chain is built from TRBV7-7 and TRBJ2-4, with 11 bases aligning to TRBD2. The V segment lost 5 bases and the J segment 8 bases; nucleotides outside the gene matches: 11. The length of the CDR3 is 16 residues. Germline assignment: CDR1 SSHAT and CDR2 FNYEAQ (reference sequence). The CDR3 is CASSPGLAEEGDIQYF. CDR3 DNA: TGTGCCAGCAGCCCGGGACTAGCGGAAGAGGGGGACATTCAGTACTTC.

This clonotype was counted a few times. This rearrangement joins TRBV20-1 to TRBJ1-2; TRBD1 matches 12 bases. The CDR3 covers 16 residues. Germline CDR1 and CDR2: DFQATT and SNEGSKA (reference sequence). V shed 5 bases and J 4 bases; nucleotides not matched to a gene: 11. This CDR3 is CSARSGTGGLSYGYTF. Written as DNA, the CDR3 is TGCAGTGCTCGCTCCGGGACAGGGGGCTTAAGCTATGGCTACACCTTC.

This clonotype was detected a few times. The chain couples TRBV14 to TRBJ2-5, with D possibly being TRBD2 (6 bases). Germline assignment: CDR1 SGHDN and CDR2 FVKESK. The CDR3 extends over 17 amino acids. The V gene lost 3 bases and the J gene lost 5 bases, with 22 bases spanning the gap. In DNA form, the CDR3 reads TGTGCCAGCAGCCAGACCCTCGGGGGACGTAGTCGGGAGACCCAGTACTTC. This codes for CASSQTLGGRSRETQYF.

The V and J genes are TRBV28 and TRBJ2-2; 10 nucleotides align to TRBD2. The length of the CDR3 is 18 residues. After removal of 7 bases from V and 2 bases from J, the junction contained 13 bases not matched to a gene. CDR1 MDHEN and CDR2 SYDVKM come from the germline V gene. Here the CDR3 reads CASNRPNLLAGNTGELFF. CDR3 in DNA: TGTGCCAGCAACCGGCCTAACCTACTAGCGGGAAACACCGGGGAGCTGTTTTTT.

This clonotype was seen only a few times. V usage is TRBV5-1 and J usage is TRBJ2-1; TRBD2 agrees at 7 bases. This CDR3 has 15 amino acids. From germline, CDR1 is SGHRS and CDR2 YFSETQ. Trimming removed 0 bases from V and 7 bases from J; junction bases left unmatched: 7. Here the CDR3 DNA reads TGCGCCAGCAGCTTGGGGCGCGGGAGAAATAATGAGCAGTTCTTC. This translates into CASSLGRGRNNEQFF.

The V gene is TRBV12-3 or TRBV12-4, the J gene TRBJ2-7; D is unresolved. This CDR3 contains 11 residues. Between the trimmed V and J ends, which lost 3 bases and 6 bases, there was a span of 6 bases. CDR3 residues: CASSLNVEQYF. As DNA, the CDR3 is TGTGCCAGCAGTTTGAACGTCGAGCAGTACTTC.

This chain links TRBV18 with TRBJ2-1; 8 bases agree with TRBD2. V lost 3 bases, J lost 8 bases, and 9 bases stayed unmatched. In germline, CDR1 is KGHSH, CDR2 LQKENI. This CDR3 has 15 amino acids. Written as DNA, the CDR3 is TGTGCCAGCTCACCTCTTCGGGGGGGCTCGGATGAGCAGTTCTTC. Translated, it gives CASSPLRGGSDEQFF.

Many counts were recorded for this clonotype. V gene TRBV28 combines with J gene TRBJ2-5, with 7 positions matching TRBD2. The junction had 6 bases not matched to a gene; V was cut back by 6 bases and J by 5 bases. The V gene's germline CDR1 is MDHEN and CDR2 SYDVKM. The CDR3 spans 13 residues. CDR3 in DNA: TGTGCCAGCAGCACGACTAGCATCGAGACCCAGTACTTC. Protein product: CASSTTSIETQYF.

The genes are TRBV5-1 and TRBJ2-1, with 11 bases aligning to TRBD2. Trimming at V came to 1 base and at J to 7 bases, leaving 10 bases not matched to a gene. This CDR3 comprises 17 residues. Germline lookup yields CDR1 SGHRS and CDR2 YFSETQ. This chain's CDR3 is CASSLRGPGTSGNEQFF. The CDR3 DNA reads as TGCGCCAGCAGCTTGAGGGGCCCCGGGACTAGCGGAAATGAGCAGTTCTTC.

The J gene is TRBJ2-3, the V gene TRBV4-2; the D gene is possibly TRBD2 (7 bases). This CDR3 region has 15 residues. The V and J ends lost 0 bases and 6 bases respectively, with 13 bases between them. Germline CDR1 reads LGHNA; CDR2 reads YNFKEQ. The DNA of the CDR3 is TGTGCCAGCAGCCAAGATACGGGGGGCGCGGATACGCAGTATTTT. As protein: CASSQDTGGADTQYF.

The chain joins TRBV7-2 to TRBJ1-3, with 8 positions matching TRBD1. This CDR3 region has 16 residues. The germline gives CDR1 SGHTA, CDR2 FQGNSA. Unmatched junction bases numbered 7, after V lost 4 bases and J lost 2 bases. CDR3 in DNA: TGTGCCAGCAGCTCAGGACCGGGACAGGCTGGAAACACCATATATTTT. Its translation: CASSSGPGQAGNTIYF.

This clonotype has a handful of counts. The rearrangement links TRBV6-5 to TRBJ1-2; TRBD1 aligns across 9 bases. Germline CDR1 reads MNHEY; CDR2 reads SVGAGI. The CDR3 consists of 15 residues. The V and J ends lost 4 bases and 8 bases, in that order; junction bases with no gene match: 11. CDR3 region: CASSSGPGTGNGYTF. In DNA form, the CDR3 reads TGTGCCAGCAGTTCAGGACCCGGGACAGGGAACGGCTACACCTTC.